This TCR beta chain was recorded in a study of neoadjuvant anti-PD-1 for oral cavity cancer. At the level of the study: Patients mostly received three to four biweekly nivolumab doses at 3 mg/kg before surgery. Patients without progression got a fourth dose around day 43.

This clone was seen a few times. Cohort: HPV-negative, locally advanced oral cavity squamous cell carcinoma patients. V lost 8 bases to trimming and J lost 5 bases, with 15 bases between them. This CDR3 is 13 amino acids long. Germline V lookup: CDR1 LNHNV, CDR2 YYDKDF (reference sequence). Blood libraries mostly used around 500 ng genomic DNA, six replicates each. Assay: immunoSEQ multiplex PCR; the TCRdb copy retains only in-frame clones and omits some. This repertoire shows under 20,000 clones, about three fifths found once; its top ten account for 2.5% to 3.5%. Here the sequenced sample was PBMCs, taken before nivolumab (anti-PD-1) treatment. The TCR sequence derives from a person aged 35 to 85 with oral cavity squamous cell carcinoma. This chain links TRBV15 with TRBJ1-1, with no clear D. The CDR3 is CATAGSLWTEAFF. The CDR3, as DNA: TGTGCCACCGCCGGGTCCCTTTGGACTGAAGCTTTCTTT.